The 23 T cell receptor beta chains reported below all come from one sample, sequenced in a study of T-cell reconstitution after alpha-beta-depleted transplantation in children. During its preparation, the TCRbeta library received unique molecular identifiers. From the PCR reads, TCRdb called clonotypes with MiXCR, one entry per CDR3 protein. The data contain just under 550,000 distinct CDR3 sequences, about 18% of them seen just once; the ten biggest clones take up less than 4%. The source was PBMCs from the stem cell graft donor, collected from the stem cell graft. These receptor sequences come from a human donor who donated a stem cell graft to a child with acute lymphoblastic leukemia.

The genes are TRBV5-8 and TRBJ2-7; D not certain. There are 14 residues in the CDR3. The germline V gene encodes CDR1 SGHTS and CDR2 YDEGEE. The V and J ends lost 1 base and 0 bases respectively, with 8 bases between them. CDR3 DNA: TGTGCCAGCAGCTTGACGGTAAGCTCCTACGAGCAGTACTTC. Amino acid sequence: CASSLTVSSYEQYF.

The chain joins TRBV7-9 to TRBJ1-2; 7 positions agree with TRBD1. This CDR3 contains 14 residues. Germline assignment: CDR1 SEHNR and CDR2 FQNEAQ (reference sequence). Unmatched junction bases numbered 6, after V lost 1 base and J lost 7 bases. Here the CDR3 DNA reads TGTGCCAGCAGCTTAGACACAGGGGTCGGTGGCTACACCTTC. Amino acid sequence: CASSLDTGVGGYTF.

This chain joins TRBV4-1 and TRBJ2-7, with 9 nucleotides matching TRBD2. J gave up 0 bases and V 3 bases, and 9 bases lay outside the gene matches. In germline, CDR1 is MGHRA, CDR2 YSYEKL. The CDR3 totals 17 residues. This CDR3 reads CASSQGTGLARSYEQYF. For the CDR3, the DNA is TGCGCCAGCAGCCAGGGGACTGGACTAGCGCGCTCCTACGAGCAGTACTTC.

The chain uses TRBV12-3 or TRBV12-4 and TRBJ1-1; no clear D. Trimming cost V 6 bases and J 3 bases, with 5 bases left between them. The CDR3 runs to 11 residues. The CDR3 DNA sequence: TGTGCCAGCAGCTTTTACACTGAAGCTTTCTTT. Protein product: CASSFYTEAFF.

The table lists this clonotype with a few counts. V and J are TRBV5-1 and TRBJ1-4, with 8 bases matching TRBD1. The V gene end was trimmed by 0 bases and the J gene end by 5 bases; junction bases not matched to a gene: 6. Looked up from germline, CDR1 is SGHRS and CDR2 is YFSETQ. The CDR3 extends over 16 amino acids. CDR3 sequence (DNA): TGCGCCAGCAGCTTGGTAGGACAGGGTACGAATGAAAAACTGTTTTTT. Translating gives CASSLVGQGTNEKLFF.

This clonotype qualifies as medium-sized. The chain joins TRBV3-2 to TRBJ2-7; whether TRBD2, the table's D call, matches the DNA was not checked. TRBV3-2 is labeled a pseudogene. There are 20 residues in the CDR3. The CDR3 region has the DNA TGTGCCAGCAGCCCCATTACCTCTAGCGGGAGGGCTGGAGACAGCTACGAGCAGTACTTC. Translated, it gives CASSPITSSGRAGDSYEQYF.

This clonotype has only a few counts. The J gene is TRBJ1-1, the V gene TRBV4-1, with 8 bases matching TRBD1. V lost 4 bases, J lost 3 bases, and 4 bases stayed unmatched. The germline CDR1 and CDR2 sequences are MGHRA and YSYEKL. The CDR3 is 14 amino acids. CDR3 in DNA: TGCGCCAGCAGCCTACTGACAGGGGACACTGAAGCTTTCTTT. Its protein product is CASSLLTGDTEAFF.

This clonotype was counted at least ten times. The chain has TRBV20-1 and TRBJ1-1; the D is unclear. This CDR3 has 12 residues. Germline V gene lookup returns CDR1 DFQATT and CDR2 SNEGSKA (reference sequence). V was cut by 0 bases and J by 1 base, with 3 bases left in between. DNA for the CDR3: TGCAGTGCTAGAGACGGGAACACTGAAGCTTTCTTT. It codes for CSARDGNTEAFF.

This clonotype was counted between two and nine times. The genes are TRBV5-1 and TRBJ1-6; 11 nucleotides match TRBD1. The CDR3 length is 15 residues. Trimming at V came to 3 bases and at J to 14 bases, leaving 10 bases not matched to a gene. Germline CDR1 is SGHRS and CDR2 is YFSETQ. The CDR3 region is CASSYGQGAVTTLHF. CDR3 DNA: TGCGCCAGCAGCTATGGACAGGGGGCTGTGACAACCCTCCACTTT.

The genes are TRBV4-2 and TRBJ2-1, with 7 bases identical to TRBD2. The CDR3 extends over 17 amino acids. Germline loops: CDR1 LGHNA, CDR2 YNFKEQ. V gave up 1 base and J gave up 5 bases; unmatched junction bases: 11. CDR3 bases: TGTGCCAGCAGCCAAGGGGCGAGGCTAGCGGTTAACAATGAGCAGTTCTTC. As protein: CASSQGARLAVNNEQFF.

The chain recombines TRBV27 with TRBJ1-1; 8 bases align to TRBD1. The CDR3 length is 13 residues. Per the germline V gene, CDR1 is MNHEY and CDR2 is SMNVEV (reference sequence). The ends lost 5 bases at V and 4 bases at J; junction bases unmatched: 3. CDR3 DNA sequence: TGTGCCAGCAGTATCACAGGGGGCACTGAAGCTTTCTTT. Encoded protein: CASSITGGTEAFF.

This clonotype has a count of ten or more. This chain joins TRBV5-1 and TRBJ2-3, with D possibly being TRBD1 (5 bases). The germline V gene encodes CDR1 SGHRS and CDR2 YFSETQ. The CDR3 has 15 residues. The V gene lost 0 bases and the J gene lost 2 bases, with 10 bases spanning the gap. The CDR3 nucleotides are TGCGCCAGCAGCTTGGCCGGCAGGGACACAGATACGCAGTATTTT. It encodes CASSLAGRDTDTQYF.

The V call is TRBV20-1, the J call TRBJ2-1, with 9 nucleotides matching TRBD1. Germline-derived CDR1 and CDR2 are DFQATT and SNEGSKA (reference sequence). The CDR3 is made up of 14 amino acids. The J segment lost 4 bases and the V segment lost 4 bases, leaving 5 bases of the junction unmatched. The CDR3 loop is CSATGTGTYNEQFF. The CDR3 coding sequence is TGCAGTGCTACCGGGACAGGGACTTACAATGAGCAGTTCTTC.

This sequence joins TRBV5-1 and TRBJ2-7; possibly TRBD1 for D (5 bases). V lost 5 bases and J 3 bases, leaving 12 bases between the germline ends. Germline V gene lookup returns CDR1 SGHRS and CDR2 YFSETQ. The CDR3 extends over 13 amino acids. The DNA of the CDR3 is TGCGCCAGCAGTTTGACAGAGTACTACGAGCAGTACTTC. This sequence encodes CASSLTEYYEQYF. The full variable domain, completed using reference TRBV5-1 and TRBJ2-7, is KAGVTQTPRYLIKTRGQQVTLSCSPISGHRSVSWYQQTPGQGLQFLFEYFSETQRNKGNFPGRFSGRQFSNSRSEMNVSTLELGDSALYLCASSLTEYYEQYFGPGTRLTVT.

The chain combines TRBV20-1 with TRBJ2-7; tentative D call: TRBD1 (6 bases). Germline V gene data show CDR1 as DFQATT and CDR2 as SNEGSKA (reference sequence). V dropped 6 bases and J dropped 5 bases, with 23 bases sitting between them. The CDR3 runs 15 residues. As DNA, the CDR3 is TGCAGTGCCTATAAAACTCAGGGGACCCCCAACGAGCAGTACTTC. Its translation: CSAYKTQGTPNEQYF.

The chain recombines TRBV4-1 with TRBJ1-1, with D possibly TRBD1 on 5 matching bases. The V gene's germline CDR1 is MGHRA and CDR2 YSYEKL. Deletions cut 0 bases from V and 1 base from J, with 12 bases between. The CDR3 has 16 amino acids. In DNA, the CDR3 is TGCGCCAGCAGCCAAGATCCGGGGCAGTCGAACACTGAAGCTTTCTTT. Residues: CASSQDPGQSNTEAFF.

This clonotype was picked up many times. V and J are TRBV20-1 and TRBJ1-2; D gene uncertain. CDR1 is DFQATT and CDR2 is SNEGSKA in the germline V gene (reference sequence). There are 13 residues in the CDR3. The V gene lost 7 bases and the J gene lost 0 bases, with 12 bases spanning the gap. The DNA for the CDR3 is TGCAGTGTTCCCGTGGGGACTAACTATGGCTACACCTTC. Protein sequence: CSVPVGTNYGYTF.

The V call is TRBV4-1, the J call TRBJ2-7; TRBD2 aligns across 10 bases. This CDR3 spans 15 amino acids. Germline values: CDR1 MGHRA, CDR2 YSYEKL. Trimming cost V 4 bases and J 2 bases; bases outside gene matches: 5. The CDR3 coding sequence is TGCGCCAGCAGCCCATTTGGACTAGCGGCCTACGAGCAGTACTTC. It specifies CASSPFGLAAYEQYF.

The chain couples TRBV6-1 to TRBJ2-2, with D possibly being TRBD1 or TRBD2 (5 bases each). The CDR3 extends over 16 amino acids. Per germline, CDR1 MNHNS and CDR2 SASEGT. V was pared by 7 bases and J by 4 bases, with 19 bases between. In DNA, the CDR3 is TGTGCCAGCACCCGGAGACCGGGACCCCTCACCGGGGAGCTGTTTTTT. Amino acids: CASTRRPGPLTGELFF.

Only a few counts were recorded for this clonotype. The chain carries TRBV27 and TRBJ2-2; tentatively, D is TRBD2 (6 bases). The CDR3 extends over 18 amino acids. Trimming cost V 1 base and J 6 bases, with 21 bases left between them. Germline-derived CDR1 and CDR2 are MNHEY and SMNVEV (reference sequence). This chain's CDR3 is CASSLLWAGREYAGELFF. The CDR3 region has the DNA TGTGCCAGCAGTTTATTATGGGCCGGCCGGGAGTACGCCGGGGAGCTGTTTTTT.

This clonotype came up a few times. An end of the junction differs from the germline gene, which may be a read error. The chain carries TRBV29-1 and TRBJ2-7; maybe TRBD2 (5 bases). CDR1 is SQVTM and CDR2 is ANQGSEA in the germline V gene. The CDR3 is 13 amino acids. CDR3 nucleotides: TGCAGCGTCGAAGCTGGAGGCGACTACGAGCAGTACTTC. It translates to CSVEAGGDYEQYF.

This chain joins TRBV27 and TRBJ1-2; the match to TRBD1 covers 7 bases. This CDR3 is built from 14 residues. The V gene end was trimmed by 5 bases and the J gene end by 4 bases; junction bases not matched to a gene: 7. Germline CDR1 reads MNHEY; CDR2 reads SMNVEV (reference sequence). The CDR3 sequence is CASSPGTEPYGYTF. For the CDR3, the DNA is TGTGCCAGCAGTCCCGGGACAGAGCCCTATGGCTACACCTTC.

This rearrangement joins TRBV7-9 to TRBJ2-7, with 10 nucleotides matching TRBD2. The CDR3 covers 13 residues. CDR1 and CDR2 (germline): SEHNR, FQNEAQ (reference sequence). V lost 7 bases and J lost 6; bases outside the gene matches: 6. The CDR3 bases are TGTGCCAGCATGAATCTAGCGGGAGCCGAGCAGTACTTC. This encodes CASMNLAGAEQYF.